A single sample gave rise to the 12 T cell receptor beta chains below, sequenced in a study of blood T cell repertoires in COVID-19. Measured with immunoSEQ multiplex PCR; TCRdb has only the in-frame clones, and not every one. This table holds around 170,000 clones, roughly 88% found once. Material for sequencing was peripheral blood. The receptor source for this set is a woman aged 30 to 39 with acute or convalescent COVID-19.

The chain has TRBV19 and TRBJ1-1; tentative D call: TRBD1 (5 bases). V lost 4 bases and J lost 5, with 14 bases in between. This CDR3 is 14 amino acids long. Germline CDR1 and CDR2: LNHDA and SQIVND (reference sequence). The CDR3 sequence: CASSRSGLLTEAFF. In DNA, the CDR3 is TGTGCCAGTAGTAGGTCAGGGTTATTAACTGAAGCTTTCTTT.

The rearrangement joins TRBV11-2 to TRBJ2-6; a weak D match, TRBD1 (6 bases). Germline V CDR1 and CDR2: SGHAT, FQNNGV. CDR3 length: 15 amino acids. Trimming pared 5 bases from V and 2 bases from J, leaving 10 bases between. CDR3 residues: CASSQYRAGANVLTF. In DNA, the CDR3 is TGTGCCAGCAGCCAATACAGGGCTGGGGCCAACGTCCTGACTTTC. Combining the CDR3 with reference TRBV11-2 and TRBJ2-6 gives the whole variable domain EAGVAQSPRYKIIEKRQSVAFWCNPISGHATLYWYQQILGQGPKLLIQFQNNGVVDDSQLPKDRFSAERLKGVDSTLKIQPAKLEDSAVYLCASSQYRAGANVLTFGAGSRLTVL.

In this sample, this clone turned up once. The genes are TRBV6-1 and TRBJ2-5, with 9 positions matching TRBD2. Trimming cost V 3 bases and J 3 bases; bases outside gene matches: 11. The germline CDR1 and CDR2 sequences are MNHNS and SASEGT. The CDR3 totals 17 residues. In DNA, the CDR3 is TGTGCCAGCAGTGAGATAAAACTAGCGGGTTTAAAAGAGACCCAGTACTTC. This encodes CASSEIKLAGLKETQYF.

The gene calls are TRBV6-5 and TRBJ2-2; 9 bases fit TRBD1. Germline CDR1 MNHEY, CDR2 SVGAGI. The CDR3 length is 14 residues. V trimming: 4 bases; J trimming: 7 bases; junction bases outside the gene matches: 4. Here the CDR3 DNA reads TGTGCCAGCAGTTCCCCGACAGGGGGCGGGGAGCTGTTTTTT. Its translation is CASSSPTGGGELFF.

This chain uses TRBV6-2 or TRBV6-3 with TRBJ1-2; 7 bases map to TRBD1. The germline V gene encodes CDR1 MNHEY and CDR2 SVGEGT. The CDR3 spans 15 residues. J was trimmed by 7 bases and V by 2 bases; bases with no gene match: 10. CDR3 loop: CASSYHSGQAGGYTF. CDR3 sequence (DNA): TGTGCCAGCAGTTACCATTCCGGACAGGCTGGTGGCTACACCTTC.

The chain employs TRBV10-2 and TRBJ1-4; D unclear. Germline values: CDR1 WSHSY, CDR2 SAAADI. There are 13 residues in the CDR3. The germline V and J ends were trimmed by 0 bases and 5 bases, with 4 bases remaining between them. CDR3 in amino acids: CASSESGNEKLFF. Written as DNA, the CDR3 is TGCGCCAGCAGTGAGTCCGGGAATGAAAAACTGTTTTTT.

The chain joins TRBV6-4 to TRBJ1-1; D possibly corresponds to TRBD1 (6 bases). Germline V gene lookup returns CDR1 MRHNA and CDR2 SNTAGT. V shed 7 bases and J shed 0 bases, with 12 bases lying between them. The CDR3 runs to 14 residues. This chain's CDR3 is CASKQGSMNTEAFF. The CDR3 bases are TGTGCCAGCAAACAGGGTTCAATGAACACTGAAGCTTTCTTT.

This clone occurred once. The V and J genes are TRBV27 and TRBJ1-2; 7 bases match TRBD1. V shed 10 bases, J shed 8 bases, and the junction held 7 bases outside the gene matches. Looked up from germline, CDR1 is MNHEY and CDR2 is SMNVEV (reference sequence). The CDR3 is 11 amino acids. This chain's CDR3 is CATGTGAGYTF. CDR3 nucleotide sequence: TGTGCCACCGGAACAGGGGCGGGCTACACCTTC.

This chain joins TRBV6-1 and TRBJ1-2, with 7 bases matching TRBD1. The CDR3 sequence is 14 residues long. The V and J ends lost 1 base and 4 bases, in that order; junction bases with no gene match: 3. Germline V gene sequence: CDR1 MNHNS, CDR2 SASEGT. Here the CDR3 DNA reads TGTGCCAGCAGTGAAGTAGGGGACAGCTATGGCTACACCTTC. This codes for CASSEVGDSYGYTF.

V usage is TRBV18 and J usage is TRBJ1-2; D might be TRBD1 (6 bases). With 3 bases removed from V and 6 bases from J, the gap between germline ends came to 11 bases. This CDR3 has 13 residues. CDR1 is KGHSH, CDR2 LQKENI, per germline. This CDR3 is CASSPRQDDGYTF. DNA of the CDR3: TGTGCCAGCTCACCGCGACAGGATGATGGCTACACCTTC.

The chain links TRBV9 to TRBJ1-1; TRBD1 might be the D (6 bases). Germline V gene data show CDR1 as SGDLS and CDR2 as YYNGEE. The CDR3 spans 16 residues. V was pared by 2 bases and J by 5 bases, with 19 bases between. This CDR3 reads CASSVPGSGGSTEAFF. Written as DNA, the CDR3 is TGTGCCAGCAGCGTTCCTGGATCGGGGGGCAGTACTGAAGCTTTCTTT.

The chain recombines TRBV7-2 with TRBJ1-2; D is undetermined. Germline V gene sequence: CDR1 SGHTA, CDR2 FQGNSA. The CDR3 has 14 amino acids. The V end was cut by 1 base, the J end by 4 bases, with 10 bases between. The CDR3 region is CASSLVVDSYGYTF. In DNA form, the CDR3 reads TGTGCCAGCAGCTTAGTAGTCGATTCCTATGGCTACACCTTC.